The sequence of this T cell receptor beta chain was determined in a study of HIV-infected patients and healthy controls. This clonotype has ten or more counts. MiXCR, run by TCRdb on the 5' RACE reads, gives a single entry per CDR3 protein. Of over 55,000 distinct CDR3 sequences in the sample, about a sixth were seen once. Sequencing was done on a sample of CD4+ T cells from blood. This TCR was recovered from a human donor in good health.

CDR3 sequence (DNA): TGTGCCAGCAGTTTAAGGGGAATTGGTCAGCCCCAGCATTTT. Translation gives CASSLRGIGQPQHF. The V and J genes are TRBV12-3 or TRBV12-4 and TRBJ1-5; D perhaps matches TRBD1 (5 bases). Trimming left V 2 bases short and J 6 bases short, with 11 bases between. CDR3 length: 14 amino acids.